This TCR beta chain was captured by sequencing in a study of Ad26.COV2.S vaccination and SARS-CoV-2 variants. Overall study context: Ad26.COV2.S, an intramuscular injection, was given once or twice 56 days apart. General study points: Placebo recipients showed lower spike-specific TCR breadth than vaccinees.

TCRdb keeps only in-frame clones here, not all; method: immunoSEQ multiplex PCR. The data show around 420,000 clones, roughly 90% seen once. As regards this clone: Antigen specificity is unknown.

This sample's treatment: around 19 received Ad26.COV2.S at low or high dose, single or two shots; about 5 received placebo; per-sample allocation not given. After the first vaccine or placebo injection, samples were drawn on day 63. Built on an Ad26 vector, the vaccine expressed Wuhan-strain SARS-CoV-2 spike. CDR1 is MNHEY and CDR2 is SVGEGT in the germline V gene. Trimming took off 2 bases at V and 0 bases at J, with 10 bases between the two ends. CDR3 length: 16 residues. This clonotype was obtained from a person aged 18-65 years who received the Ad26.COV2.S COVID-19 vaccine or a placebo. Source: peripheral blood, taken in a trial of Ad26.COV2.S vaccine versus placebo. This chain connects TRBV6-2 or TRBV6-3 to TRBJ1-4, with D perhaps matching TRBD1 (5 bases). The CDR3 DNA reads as TGTGCCAGCAGTTACGGGACGGAAGCAACTAATGAAAAACTGTTTTTT. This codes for CASSYGTEATNEKLFF.